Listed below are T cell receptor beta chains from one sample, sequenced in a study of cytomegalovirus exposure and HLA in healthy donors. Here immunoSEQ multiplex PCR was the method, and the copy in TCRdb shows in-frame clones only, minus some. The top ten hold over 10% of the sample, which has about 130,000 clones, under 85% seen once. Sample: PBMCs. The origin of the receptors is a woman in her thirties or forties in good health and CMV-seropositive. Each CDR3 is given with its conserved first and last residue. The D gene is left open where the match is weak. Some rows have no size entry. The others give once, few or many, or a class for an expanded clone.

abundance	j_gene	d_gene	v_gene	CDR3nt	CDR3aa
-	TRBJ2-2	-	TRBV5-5	TGTGCCAGCAGCTCGGGACTCCCGTCTGAGGAGCTGTTTTTT	CASSSGLPSEELFF
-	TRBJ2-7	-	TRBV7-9	TGTGCCAGCAGCTTAGTGGCGGGTCCGTACGAGCAGTACTTC	CASSLVAGPYEQYF
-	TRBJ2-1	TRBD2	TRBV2	TGTGCCAGCAGAAGACTAGCGGGAGACCACAATGAGCAGTTCTTC	CASRRLAGDHNEQFF
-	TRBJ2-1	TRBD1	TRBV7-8	TGTGCCAGCAGCCAGGGACAGGGGGGGCGGAATGAGCAGTTCTTC	CASSQGQGGRNEQFF
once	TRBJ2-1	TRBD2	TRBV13	TGTGCCAGCAGCTTACTAGCGGGCTACAATGAGCAGTTCTTC	CASSLLAGYNEQFF
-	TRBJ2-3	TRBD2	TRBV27	TGTGCCAGCAGGTCCCGGGAGGGCCCAGATACGCAGTATTTT	CASRSREGPDTQYF
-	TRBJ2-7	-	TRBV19	TGTGCCAGTAGCGACAGGGGAGGGCACTACGAGCAGTACTTC	CASSDRGGHYEQYF
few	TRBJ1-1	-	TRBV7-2	TGTGCCAGCAGCTTAGACAGGGATCATAACACTGAAGCTTTCTTT	CASSLDRDHNTEAFF
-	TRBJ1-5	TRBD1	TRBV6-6	TGTGCCAGCAGTTGGACAGGGGGCAATCAGCCCCAGCATTTT	CASSWTGGNQPQHF
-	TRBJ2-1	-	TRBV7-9	TGTGCCAGCAGCGGGGACTGGAGCTCCTACAATGAGCAGTTCTTC	CASSGDWSSYNEQFF
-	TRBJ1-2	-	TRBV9	TGTGCCAGCAGCGCCGGGCAGGGCGACTATGGCTACACCTTC	CASSAGQGDYGYTF
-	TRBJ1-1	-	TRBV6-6	TGTGCCAGCCTGGAGGAACTACCTAACACTGAAGCTTTCTTT	CASLEELPNTEAFF
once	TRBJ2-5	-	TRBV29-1	TGCAGCGTTGGGGTGACACCCCTTGGGGAGACCCAGTACTTC	CSVGVTPLGETQYF
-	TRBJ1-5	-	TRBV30	TGTGCCTGGAGTTCTATAAGGGGATGGGGTCAGCCCCAGCATTTT	CAWSSIRGWGQPQHF
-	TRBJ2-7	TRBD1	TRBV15	TGTGCCACCAGCAGAGATGAGAGGACAGGTTTATACGAGCAGTACTTC	CATSRDERTGLYEQYF
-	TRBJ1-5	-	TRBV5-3	TGTGCCAGAAGCTTGGTATCAGGGGCCCTCAATCAGCCCCAGCATTTT	CARSLVSGALNQPQHF
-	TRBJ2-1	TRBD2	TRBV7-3	TGTGCCAGCAGCTTAACTGGGACTAGCGGGGACTCCTACAATGAGCAGTTCTTC	CASSLTGTSGDSYNEQFF
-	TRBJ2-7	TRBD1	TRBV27	TGTGCCAGCAGCGCAACGGGACAGAAAAACTACGAGCAGTACTTC	CASSATGQKNYEQYF
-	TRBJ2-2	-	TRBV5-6	TGTGCCAGCAGCTTGTTTTCTAACAGGAACACCGGGGAGCTGTTTTTT	CASSLFSNRNTGELFF
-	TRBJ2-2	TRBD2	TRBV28	TGTGCCAGCAGTTTGCCTAGCGGGAGGGCCGGGGAGCTGTTTTTT	CASSLPSGRAGELFF
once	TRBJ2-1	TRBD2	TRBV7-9	TGTGCCAGCAGCTTAAGGGTAGCGGTAGCGAGCGGGAAGAATGAGCAGTTCTTC	CASSLRVAVASGKNEQFF
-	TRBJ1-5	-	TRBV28	TGTGCCAGCAGTTTACCTGTGGAGGGCAATCAGCCCCAGCATTTT	CASSLPVEGNQPQHF
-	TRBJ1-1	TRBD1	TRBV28	TGTGCCAGCAGTTCGACAGGGGGTGCGGTGGACACTGAAGCTTTCTTT	CASSSTGGAVDTEAFF
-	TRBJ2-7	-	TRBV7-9	TGTGCCAGCAGCTTAGAATACTACGAGCAGTACTTC	CASSLEYYEQYF
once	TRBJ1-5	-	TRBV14	TGTGCCAGCAGCCAAGGAGGAGCGTGGTACCAGCATTTT	CASSQGGAWYQHF
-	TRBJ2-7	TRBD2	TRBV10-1	TGCGCCAGCAGTCCAACGACTAGCGGGAGGGCCCACGAGCAGTACTTC	CASSPTTSGRAHEQYF
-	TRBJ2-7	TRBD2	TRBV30	TGTGCCTGGAGTGCCGGGGGGGAGCAGTACGAGCAGTACTTC	CAWSAGGEQYEQYF
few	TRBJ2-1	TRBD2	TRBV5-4	TGTGCCAGCAGCCCAAGCGGGAGTTTTGATGAGCAGTTCTTC	CASSPSGSFDEQFF
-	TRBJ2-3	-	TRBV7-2	TGTGCCAGCAGCCCATCGCTAGGGGCAGATACGCAGTATTTT	CASSPSLGADTQYF